A selection of T cell receptor beta chains follows, all from one sample in a study of identical twins. TCRdb re-derived calls from the 5' RACE reads in MiXCR, one entry per CDR3 protein. The sample has about 1.7 million distinct CDR3 sequences; about 32% are singletons. Sequenced material: cord blood. The receptors derive from a newborn girl in good health. Each CDR3 is given with its conserved first and last residue. D genes are given only for firm matches. For some rows the clone size is stated as once, few or many, or as a class when expanded; others skip it.

abundance: few; d_gene: .; j_gene: TRBJ2-7; v_gene: TRBV20-1; CDR3aa: CSAPGWIPPYEQYF; CDR3nt: TGCAGTGCCCCTGGGTGGATACCCCCATACGAGCAGTACTTC
abundance: few; d_gene: .; j_gene: TRBJ1-2; v_gene: TRBV10-3; CDR3aa: CAISPTGGDYGYTF; CDR3nt: TGTGCCATCAGCCCCACCGGAGGGGACTATGGCTACACCTTC
abundance: few; d_gene: .; j_gene: TRBJ1-5; v_gene: TRBV7-2; CDR3aa: CASSLAHGRSNQPQHF; CDR3nt: TGTGCCAGCAGCTTAGCGCATGGACGGAGCAATCAGCCCCAGCATTTT
abundance: .; d_gene: .; j_gene: TRBJ2-3; v_gene: TRBV3-1; CDR3aa: CASSQVLPGFGDTQYF; CDR3nt: TGTGCCAGCAGCCAAGTACTACCTGGCTTTGGAGATACGCAGTATTTT
abundance: few; d_gene: TRBD2; j_gene: TRBJ2-3; v_gene: TRBV9; CDR3aa: CASSVEGREGYTQYF; CDR3nt: TGTGCCAGCAGCGTAGAAGGCAGGGAGGGATATACGCAGTATTTT
abundance: many; d_gene: .; j_gene: TRBJ2-7; v_gene: TRBV20-1; CDR3aa: CSARDRTGSSYEQYF; CDR3nt: TGCAGTGCTAGAGATCGCACAGGGAGCTCCTACGAGCAGTACTTC
abundance: many; d_gene: TRBD1; j_gene: TRBJ1-2; v_gene: TRBV6-1; CDR3aa: CASSTGTGYGYTF; CDR3nt: TGTGCCAGCAGTACCGGGACAGGCTATGGCTACACCTTC
abundance: .; d_gene: TRBD1; j_gene: TRBJ1-2; v_gene: TRBV4-2; CDR3aa: CASSQARGLEGYTF; CDR3nt: TGTGCCAGCAGCCAAGCCAGGGGGCTGGAGGGCTACACCTTC
abundance: few; d_gene: TRBD2; j_gene: TRBJ2-1; v_gene: TRBV7-2; CDR3aa: CASSLSGMGSYNEQFF; CDR3nt: TGTGCCAGCAGCTTAAGCGGGATGGGCTCCTACAATGAGCAGTTCTTC
abundance: many; d_gene: .; j_gene: TRBJ2-3; v_gene: TRBV6-5; CDR3aa: CASSSPQGHTQYF; CDR3nt: TGTGCCAGCAGTTCCCCACAGGGACATACGCAGTATTTT
abundance: .; d_gene: .; j_gene: TRBJ1-6; v_gene: TRBV7-9; CDR3aa: CASSLGYRDNSPLHF; CDR3nt: TGTGCCAGCAGCTTAGGATACAGGGATAATTCACCCCTCCACTTT